These 21 T cell receptor beta chains were all obtained from the same sample, sequenced in a study of blood T cell repertoires in COVID-19. Using immunoSEQ multiplex PCR, the repertoire was profiled, and TCRdb retains in-frame clones only, with some absent. The data show about 480,000 clones, about 85% seen once. Sequenced material: PBMCs or T cells enriched from blood (not recorded which). The receptors derive from a woman younger than 30 with acute COVID-19.

The chain carries TRBV19 and TRBJ2-1; TRBD2 aligns across 8 bases. V was pared by 4 bases and J by 5 bases, with 10 bases of the junction left unmatched. CDR1 is LNHDA, CDR2 SQIVND, per germline (reference sequence). This CDR3 has 16 residues. The CDR3 reads CASSSPGTRWDNEQFF. The CDR3 DNA sequence: TGTGCCAGTAGTAGCCCCGGGACTAGATGGGACAATGAGCAGTTCTTC.

The chain uses TRBV19 and TRBJ2-3; D unresolved. The germline gives CDR1 LNHDA, CDR2 SQIVND (reference sequence). The CDR3 is 15 residues long. V was cut by 0 bases and J by 2 bases, with 9 bases left in between. The CDR3: CASSIDQTATDTQYF. The CDR3 DNA reads as TGTGCCAGTAGTATAGATCAAACTGCCACAGATACGCAGTATTTT.

This sequence joins TRBV9 and TRBJ2-7; D may be TRBD2 (5 bases). V lost 4 bases to trimming and J lost 0 bases, with 23 bases between them. Germline V lookup: CDR1 SGDLS, CDR2 YYNGEE. The CDR3 spans 18 residues. CDR3 sequence: CASSRDWGPGSSSYEQYF. Here the CDR3 DNA reads TGTGCCAGCAGCAGAGATTGGGGTCCGGGATCGAGCTCCTACGAGCAGTACTTC.

The chain recombines TRBV30 with TRBJ1-1; possibly TRBD1 for D (6 bases). This CDR3 comprises 16 residues. Trimming took 1 base from V and 6 from J, leaving 21 bases between them. Germline CDR1 GTSNPN, CDR2 SVGIG (reference sequence). CDR3 coding DNA: TGTGCCTGGAGTGGAGGCCCCCCGGACGGGGGGCCTGAAGCTTTCTTT. The encoded protein is CAWSGGPPDGGPEAFF.

This clone was found a few times. V is TRBV5-1 and J is TRBJ1-5; 7 positions agree with TRBD1. This CDR3 has 16 residues. Trimming at V came to 4 bases and at J to 0 bases, leaving 7 bases not matched to a gene. Germline lookup yields CDR1 SGHRS and CDR2 YFSETQ. As DNA, the CDR3 is TGCGCCAGCAGCGAGGACAGGATACATAGCAATCAGCCCCAGCATTTT. Translated, it gives CASSEDRIHSNQPQHF.

The rearrangement uses TRBV9 and TRBJ1-6; 9 positions agree with TRBD1. The length of the CDR3 is 16 residues. V trimming: 0 bases; J trimming: 9 bases; junction bases outside the gene matches: 7. The germline V gene encodes CDR1 SGDLS and CDR2 YYNGEE. The CDR3 is CASSVAGDRVGSPLHF. Written as DNA, the CDR3 is TGTGCCAGCAGCGTAGCCGGGGACAGGGTGGGTTCACCCCTCCACTTT.

The chain couples TRBV6-5 to TRBJ1-2; D perhaps matches TRBD1 (5 bases). Germline V gene data show CDR1 as MNHEY and CDR2 as SVGAGI. Trimming removed 6 bases from V and 3 bases from J, with 5 bases in between. CDR3 size: 11 residues. The CDR3 nucleotides are TGTGCCAGCAGCAGGGACTATGGCTACACCTTC. Its protein is CASSRDYGYTF.

V usage is TRBV7-9 and J usage is TRBJ2-1, with TRBD2 matching 15 bases. The CDR3 extends over 19 amino acids. Looked up from germline, CDR1 is SEHNR and CDR2 is FQNEAQ (reference sequence). The J segment lost 4 bases and the V segment lost 5 bases, leaving 12 bases of the junction unmatched. The CDR3 sequence is CASSPSGTSGRTNYNEQFF. DNA for the CDR3: TGTGCCAGCAGCCCGTCCGGGACTAGCGGGAGGACGAATTACAATGAGCAGTTCTTC.

The chain uses TRBV7-2 and TRBJ1-2; D gene ambiguous. The CDR3 consists of 15 residues. Germline CDR1 and CDR2: SGHTA and FQGNSA. V was cut by 6 bases and J by 7 bases, with 21 bases left in between. CDR3 sequence (DNA): TGTGCCAGCAGAAACAAAACCTCCTTAATTACTGGCTACACCTTC. Amino acid sequence: CASRNKTSLITGYTF.

V usage is TRBV18 and J usage is TRBJ2-3, with 10 positions matching TRBD1. The CDR3 totals 16 residues. The V segment lost 5 bases and the J segment 3 bases; nucleotides outside the gene matches: 8. In germline, CDR1 is KGHSH, CDR2 LQKENI. The CDR3: CASSSTGGGGTDTQYF. The CDR3 DNA follows: TGTGCCAGCTCATCGACAGGGGGCGGGGGAACAGATACGCAGTATTTT.

V gene TRBV15 combines with J gene TRBJ1-4; D possibly corresponds to TRBD1 (6 bases). The CDR3 runs 15 residues. With 2 bases removed from V and 3 bases from J, the gap between germline ends came to 10 bases. CDR1 and CDR2 from the germline V gene are LNHNV and YYDKDF (reference sequence). The CDR3 loop reads CATSRIGGANEKLFF. The CDR3 DNA reads TGTGCCACCAGCAGAATAGGGGGGGCTAATGAAAAACTGTTTTTT.

J is TRBJ1-1 and V is TRBV6-6, with a tentative D call TRBD1 (6 bases). The CDR3 consists of 14 residues. Germline V gene lookup returns CDR1 MNHNY and CDR2 SVGAGI (reference sequence). With 10 bases removed from V and 4 bases from J, the gap between germline ends came to 19 bases. CDR3 loop: CATDPRGAGTEAFF. DNA for the CDR3: TGTGCCACCGACCCCCGGGGGGCCGGCACTGAAGCTTTCTTT.

The chain is built from TRBV7-9 and TRBJ1-6; TRBD1 matches at 9 bases. J gave up 6 bases and V 0 bases, and 9 bases lay outside the gene matches. The CDR3 sequence is 18 residues long. CDR1 is SEHNR, CDR2 FQNEAQ, per germline (reference sequence). CDR3 nucleotide sequence: TGTGCCAGCAGCTTAGCGTTGGGACAGGGTCGTTTTAATTCACCCCTCCACTTT. It yields the protein CASSLALGQGRFNSPLHF.

V is TRBV7-9 and J is TRBJ2-7; the D gene is possibly TRBD1 (6 bases). The germline V and J ends were trimmed by 5 bases and 3 bases, with 20 bases remaining between them. Germline CDR1 and CDR2: SEHNR and FQNEAQ (reference sequence). This CDR3 is built from 16 residues. The CDR3: CASSPPEGETFYEQYF. CDR3 coding DNA: TGTGCCAGCAGCCCACCCGAGGGGGAAACATTCTACGAGCAGTACTTC. Full variable domain (missing parts from reference TRBV7-9 and TRBJ2-7): DTGVSQNPRHKITKRGQNVTFRCDPISEHNRLYWYRQTLGQGPEFLTYFQNEAQLEKSRLLSDRFSAERPKGSFSTLEIQRTEQGDSAMYLCASSPPEGETFYEQYFGPGTRLTVT.

The V and J genes are TRBV27 and TRBJ1-4; a weak D match, TRBD1 (5 bases). Looked up from germline, CDR1 is MNHEY and CDR2 is SMNVEV (reference sequence). Between the trimmed V and J ends, which lost 6 bases and 7 bases, there was a span of 15 bases. CDR3 length: 14 residues. This CDR3 reads CASRPYGGREKLFF. The CDR3 DNA sequence: TGTGCCAGCAGGCCCTACGGGGGACGTGAAAAACTGTTTTTT. Full variable domain (remainder filled in from reference TRBV27 and TRBJ1-4): EAQVTQNPRYLITVTGKKLTVTCSQNMNHEYMSWYRQDPGLGLRQIYYSMNVEVTDKGDVPEGYKVSRKEKRNFPLILESPSPNQTSLYFCASRPYGGREKLFFGSGTQLSVL.

The CDR3 coding sequence is TGCGCCAGCAGACGGGGGGCGACAGATACGCAGTATTTT. It yields the protein CASRRGATDTQYF. The genes are TRBV10-2 and TRBJ2-3; tentative D call: TRBD2 (7 bases). The length of the CDR3 is 13 residues. Germline V CDR1 and CDR2: WSHSY, SAAADI. V lost 6 bases and J lost 3, with 10 bases in between.

The V call is TRBV14, the J call TRBJ1-3; 7 bases fit TRBD1. Germline CDR1 and CDR2: SGHDN and FVKESK. CDR3 length: 16 amino acids. Trimming cost V 5 bases and J 0 bases; bases outside gene matches: 7. The CDR3 nucleotides are TGTGCCAGCAGCATATCGACAGGGATCTCTGGAAACACCATATATTTT. Translation gives CASSISTGISGNTIYF.

This clone was seen only once. The J gene is TRBJ2-3, the V gene TRBV3-1 (or the pseudogene TRBV3-2), with D hard to call. The germline V gene has CDR1 LGHDT and CDR2 YNNKEL (reference sequence). The ends were cut back, 2 bases at V and 6 bases at J, with 6 bases in the middle. This CDR3 is built from 12 residues. The CDR3 sequence is CASSQFADTQYF. CDR3 DNA sequence: TGTGCCAGCAGCCAATTCGCGGATACGCAGTATTTT.

This clone was detected only a few times. The CDR3 reads CASRGGDFYSNQPQHF. CDR3 DNA sequence: TGTGCCAGCCGGGGAGGGGACTTTTATAGCAATCAGCCCCAGCATTTT. V and J are TRBV6-6 and TRBJ1-5; a possible D gene is TRBD1 (5 bases). The CDR3 totals 16 residues. Deletions cut 8 bases from V and 0 bases from J, with 17 bases between. The germline gives CDR1 MNHNY, CDR2 SVGAGI (reference sequence).

This clone is a singleton in its sample. V and J are TRBV2 and TRBJ1-4; 9 positions agree with TRBD1. V lost 10 bases to trimming and J lost 6 bases; unmatched junction nucleotides: 6. CDR1 and CDR2 from the germline V gene are SNHLY and FYNNEI. This CDR3 is 13 amino acids long. This CDR3 reads CAIPGQGYEKLFF. CDR3 nucleotide sequence: TGTGCCATTCCGGGACAGGGTTATGAAAAACTGTTTTTT.

The chain carries TRBV5-4 and TRBJ1-4; the D gene is possibly TRBD1 (6 bases). This CDR3 spans 15 amino acids. V dropped 2 bases and J dropped 5 bases, with 13 bases sitting between them. Germline lookup yields CDR1 SGHNT and CDR2 YYREEE (reference sequence). CDR3 residues: CASSFGQGINEKLFF. The CDR3 nucleotides read TGTGCCAGCAGCTTCGGGCAGGGGATCAATGAAAAACTGTTTTTT.